This T cell receptor beta chain was obtained from a study of T cells expressing NK-cell markers. In the study overall: One of eight sequenced donors was HCMV-seronegative; the other seven were seropositive. The study, taken as a whole, reports: Where a handful of donors were concerned, these clonotypes also led the CD3+CD56-NKG2C+ fraction. In more than 5 donors, dominant CD3+CD56+NKG2C+ clonotypes ranked among the top 10 CD8+ clonotypes.

A word on this clonotype: Its specificity is unknown.

TCRdb re-called the 5' RACE reads; one entry per CDR3 protein, DNA not given. This sample's table has some 460,000 distinct CDR3 sequences. The CDR3 consists of 13 residues. In germline, CDR1 is KGHDR, CDR2 SFDVKD. The material sequenced was blood T cells: a sorted CD56 or NKG2C T cell subset, CD4+ or CD8+ T cells, or bulk PBMC T cells (not recorded which). The sequence came from a woman aged 45-65 years in good health. The J gene is TRBJ1-2, the V gene TRBV24-1; the TCRdb call, TRBD1, lacks DNA for checking. This chain's CDR3 is CATSGQGNYGYTF.